The 28 T cell receptor beta chains below were found in one sample sequenced in a study of cytomegalovirus exposure and HLA in healthy donors. Both 60 Vbeta primers and 13 Jbeta primers went into the PCR. Libraries were prepared by immunoSEQ multiplex PCR; TCRdb keeps only in-frame clonotypes and omits some of them. This sample carries some 140,000 clones, around 83% of them seen once, and the ten largest clones take more than 0.9%. Sequencing input: PBMCs. The receptors were gathered from a male donor in good health and CMV-seropositive.

This chain connects TRBV2 to TRBJ1-1, with D unclear. The CDR3 is made up of 13 amino acids. Per germline, CDR1 SNHLY and CDR2 FYNNEI. Trimming took 2 bases from V and 1 from J, leaving 5 bases between them. CDR3 residues: CASSEQENTEAFF. CDR3 nucleotides: TGTGCCAGCAGTGAACAGGAGAACACTGAAGCTTTCTTT.

This clone turned up a few times. The rearrangement uses TRBV27 and TRBJ1-2, with 7 positions matching TRBD1. This CDR3 is 16 amino acids long. V gave up 5 bases and J gave up 4 bases; unmatched junction bases: 13. Germline CDR1 is MNHEY and CDR2 is SMNVEV (reference sequence). CDR3 in DNA: TGTGCCAGCAGTCCCACAGGGGTCACCACTTTCTATGGCTACACCTTC. It encodes CASSPTGVTTFYGYTF.

The rearrangement uses TRBV2 and TRBJ1-5, with 12 nucleotides matching TRBD1. Per the germline V gene, CDR1 is SNHLY and CDR2 is FYNNEI. CDR3 size: 14 residues. V dropped 6 bases and J dropped 7; count of bases not matched to a gene: 4. The CDR3 bases are TGTGCCAGCAGCCCCGGGACAGGGGGCCAGCCCCAGCATTTT. It codes for CASSPGTGGQPQHF.

This clone was seen only once. The chain uses TRBV5-1 and TRBJ2-7; D is unresolved. This CDR3 is 15 amino acids long. V lost 0 bases and J lost 5, with 15 bases in between. Germline lookup yields CDR1 SGHRS and CDR2 YFSETQ. The CDR3 DNA reads as TGCGCCAGCAGCTTGGCCGGTATAGCCCTTAACGAGCAGTACTTC. Its translation is CASSLAGIALNEQYF.

The chain has TRBV15 and TRBJ2-5; TRBD2 matches 10 bases. Germline trimming cut 2 bases from V and 5 bases from J; bases unmatched to any gene: 17. The germline V gene has CDR1 LNHNV and CDR2 YYDKDF (reference sequence). CDR3 size: 19 residues. In DNA form, the CDR3 reads TGTGCCACCAGCAGATCTGGGGGATCTTCGGGACTAGCGTTGGAGACCCAGTACTTC. Translation: CATSRSGGSSGLALETQYF.

The J gene is TRBJ2-7, the V gene TRBV27, with 13 positions matching TRBD2. Germline-derived CDR1 and CDR2 are MNHEY and SMNVEV (reference sequence). V was pared by 7 bases and J by 2 bases, with 5 bases of the junction left unmatched. The CDR3 consists of 15 residues. CDR3 residues: CASTRLAGGTYEQYF. As DNA, the CDR3 is TGTGCCAGCACCAGACTAGCGGGGGGCACCTACGAGCAGTACTTC.

This clone was detected only once. This rearrangement joins TRBV2 to TRBJ1-6, with a weak D call TRBD1 (6 bases). The germline gives CDR1 SNHLY, CDR2 FYNNEI. Between the trimmed V and J ends, which lost 0 bases and 7 bases, there was a span of 10 bases. The CDR3 runs to 15 residues. CDR3 bases: TGTGCCAGCAGTGAAGCGGGGGCAGAGAATTCACCCCTCCACTTT. Protein sequence: CASSEAGAENSPLHF.

This clone showed up just a few times. The rearrangement joins TRBV15 to TRBJ1-6; D is undetermined. The CDR3 contains 15 residues. Germline V lookup: CDR1 LNHNV, CDR2 YYDKDF (reference sequence). V dropped 3 bases and J dropped 7 bases, with 13 bases sitting between them. The CDR3 here is CATSREPHSNSPLHF. The CDR3, as DNA: TGTGCCACCAGCAGGGAACCACATAGCAATTCACCCCTCCACTTT.

The CDR3 loop reads CASSLASTGLANYGYTF. The CDR3 coding sequence is TGCGCCAGCAGCTTGGCTTCGACAGGGCTAGCTAACTATGGCTACACCTTC. V usage is TRBV5-1 and J usage is TRBJ1-2; 7 positions agree with TRBD1. V lost 0 bases to trimming and J lost 0 bases; unmatched junction nucleotides: 8. Germline loops: CDR1 SGHRS, CDR2 YFSETQ. The CDR3 spans 17 residues. Full variable domain (missing parts from reference TRBV5-1 and TRBJ1-2): KAGVTQTPRYLIKTRGQQVTLSCSPISGHRSVSWYQQTPGQGLQFLFEYFSETQRNKGNFPGRFSGRQFSNSRSEMNVSTLELGDSALYLCASSLASTGLANYGYTFGSGTRLTVV.

This chain uses TRBV27 with TRBJ2-7; TRBD2 matches 7 bases. Germline assignment: CDR1 MNHEY and CDR2 SMNVEV (reference sequence). This CDR3 contains 15 residues. V was clipped by 8 bases and J by 0 bases; unmatched bases: 10. CDR3 amino acids: CASGPLAAISYEQYF. In nucleotides, the CDR3 is TGTGCCAGCGGTCCCCTAGCGGCGATCTCCTACGAGCAGTACTTC.

V gene TRBV7-9 combines with J gene TRBJ1-3; D is undetermined. The germline gives CDR1 SEHNR, CDR2 FQNEAQ (reference sequence). V lost 0 bases, J lost 4 bases, and 10 bases lay in between. The length of the CDR3 is 15 residues. CDR3 loop: CASSLAAGRGNTIYF. CDR3 nucleotide sequence: TGTGCCAGCAGCTTAGCGGCCGGCAGGGGAAACACCATATATTTT.

The chain carries TRBV6-5 and TRBJ2-5; 7 bases agree with TRBD2. Germline V gene data show CDR1 as MNHEY and CDR2 as SVGAGI. The trim removed 3 bases at V and 5 bases at J, leaving 9 bases unmatched. This CDR3 spans 15 amino acids. The CDR3 is CASSYGVTGGETQYF. Written as DNA, the CDR3 is TGTGCCAGCAGTTATGGGGTCACGGGGGGTGAGACCCAGTACTTC.

This clone was seen a few times. The chain is built from TRBV7-9 and TRBJ2-1, with a weak D call TRBD2 (6 bases). Trimming shortened V by 1 base and J by 0 bases, and 10 bases separated the two germline ends. This CDR3 is built from 16 residues. From germline, CDR1 is SEHNR and CDR2 FQNEAQ (reference sequence). The CDR3 nucleotides are TGTGCCAGCAGCTTAGAAGCGGGTTACTCCTACAATGAGCAGTTCTTC. Protein sequence: CASSLEAGYSYNEQFF.

The chain couples TRBV30 to TRBJ2-7; 11 bases line up with TRBD2. CDR1 is GTSNPN and CDR2 is SVGIG in the germline V gene (reference sequence). The V and J ends lost 4 bases and 2 bases, in that order; junction bases with no gene match: 4. The CDR3 is 14 amino acids. The chain's CDR3 is CAWNRLAGPYEQYF. DNA for the CDR3: TGTGCCTGGAATAGACTAGCGGGACCCTACGAGCAGTACTTC.

CDR3 DNA: TGTGCCAGCAGCCAAGGTGTTGGGGGCTACGAGCAGTACTTC. As protein: CASSQGVGGYEQYF. This chain connects TRBV14 to TRBJ2-5; D tentatively reads TRBD1 or TRBD2 (5 bases each). The J call may be incorrect, as the DNA end agrees better with TRBJ2-7. Germline CDR1 is SGHDN and CDR2 is FVKESK. CDR3 length: 14 residues.

The rearrangement joins TRBV5-4 to TRBJ2-3; 8 positions match TRBD2. This CDR3 has 16 residues. Germline CDR1 SGHNT, CDR2 YYREEE (reference sequence). The J segment lost 4 bases and the V segment lost 6 bases, leaving 13 bases of the junction unmatched. CDR3 sequence: CASNRRGGRLADTQYF. The CDR3 region has the DNA TGTGCCAGCAACCGGAGGGGCGGGAGGTTAGCAGATACGCAGTATTTT.

This clone is medium-sized. The chain couples TRBV2 to TRBJ2-7, with 9 bases identical to TRBD1. CDR1 and CDR2 (germline): SNHLY, FYNNEI. The CDR3 totals 14 residues. With 3 bases clipped from V and 3 bases from J, the junction kept 3 bases outside the gene matches. CDR3 protein: CASSDGDRVYEQYF. In nucleotides, the CDR3 is TGTGCCAGCAGTGACGGGGACAGGGTCTACGAGCAGTACTTC.

The chain carries TRBV19 and TRBJ1-5; possibly TRBD1 for D (5 bases). Germline V gives CDR1 LNHDA, CDR2 SQIVND (reference sequence). V was pared by 4 bases and J by 1 base, with 11 bases between. There are 15 residues in the CDR3. The DNA of the CDR3 is TGTGCCAGTAGTAGGAATCCAGGGAGCAATCAGCCCCAGCATTTT. Amino acid sequence: CASSRNPGSNQPQHF.

The V and J genes are TRBV6-1 and TRBJ2-1; TRBD2 agrees at 7 bases. CDR1 MNHNS and CDR2 SASEGT come from the germline V gene. CDR3 length equals 16 residues. The J segment lost 1 base and the V segment lost 2 bases, leaving 5 bases of the junction unmatched. The CDR3 loop is CASSESGGESYNEQFF. The DNA for the CDR3 is TGTGCCAGCAGTGAAAGTGGGGGGGAGTCCTACAATGAGCAGTTCTTC.

The J gene is TRBJ2-1, the V gene TRBV12-5; TRBD2 aligns across 7 bases. The CDR3 consists of 15 residues. Trimming at V came to 1 base and at J to 0 bases, leaving 0 bases not matched to a gene. Looked up from germline, CDR1 is LGHNT and CDR2 is FRNRAP. The CDR3 sequence: CASGLGGSSYNEQFF. As DNA, the CDR3 is TGTGCTAGTGGTTTGGGCGGGAGCTCCTACAATGAGCAGTTCTTC.

This chain joins TRBV6-5 and TRBJ1-4; 9 nucleotides match TRBD1. CDR3 length: 14 amino acids. Germline V gene data show CDR1 as MNHEY and CDR2 as SVGAGI. Losses at the gene ends were 6 bases for V and 5 bases for J; bases not matched to a gene: 4. Here the CDR3 DNA reads TGTGCCAGCAGGGGACAGGGTAGGAATGAAAAACTGTTTTTT. It encodes CASRGQGRNEKLFF.

This clone appeared a few times. The CDR3 reads CASSPRGQRGSYEQYF. The DNA for the CDR3 is TGTGCCAGCAGCCCCCGGGGGCAGCGGGGGTCCTACGAGCAGTACTTC. This chain joins TRBV9 and TRBJ2-7; 8 positions match TRBD2. This CDR3 is built from 16 residues. The J segment lost 1 base and the V segment lost 4 bases, leaving 10 bases of the junction unmatched. Germline V gene lookup returns CDR1 SGDLS and CDR2 YYNGEE.

V and J are TRBV7-9 and TRBJ2-7; D perhaps matches TRBD1 (6 bases). The CDR3 loop spans 13 amino acids. Germline V gene sequence: CDR1 SEHNR, CDR2 FQNEAQ (reference sequence). The V and J ends lost 5 bases and 6 bases respectively, with 14 bases between them. CDR3 DNA sequence: TGTGCCAGCAGCCCCAGTGGGGGCGTCGAGCAGTACTTC. It specifies CASSPSGGVEQYF.

CDR3 DNA sequence: TGTGCCTGGAGCGGTCCGGGGTTGGGCAATCAGCCCCAGCATTTT. Its translation is CAWSGPGLGNQPQHF. The chain has TRBV30 and TRBJ1-5; D not certain. Trimming took 3 bases from V and 2 from J, leaving 14 bases between them. This CDR3 spans 15 amino acids. Germline V gene sequence: CDR1 GTSNPN, CDR2 SVGIG (reference sequence).

In its sample, this clone was seen a few times. Here the CDR3 DNA reads TGTGCCAGCAGCTTAGGGCGGGGGGAACGAGAGACCCAGTACTTC. Amino acid sequence: CASSLGRGERETQYF. J is TRBJ2-5 and V is TRBV7-6, with 8 bases identical to TRBD2. CDR3 length: 15 amino acids. V shed 1 base, J shed 4 bases, and the junction held 5 bases outside the gene matches. CDR1 and CDR2 (germline): SGHVS, FNYEAQ.

The chain joins TRBV7-9 to TRBJ2-5, with D possibly being TRBD2 (6 bases). Trimming removed 6 bases from V and 1 base from J, with 12 bases in between. Germline CDR1 SEHNR, CDR2 FQNEAQ (reference sequence). The CDR3 is 14 amino acids. CDR3 amino acids: CASRALASQETQYF. Written as DNA, the CDR3 is TGTGCCAGCAGAGCACTAGCATCCCAAGAGACCCAGTACTTC.

The chain couples TRBV7-3 to TRBJ2-3; the D is unclear. Germline assignment: CDR1 SGHTA and CDR2 FQGTGA. The CDR3 length is 13 residues. V gave up 0 bases and J gave up 5 bases, with 6 bases separating them. The CDR3 sequence is CASSLTSGDTQYF. The CDR3 bases are TGTGCCAGCAGCTTAACGTCGGGAGATACGCAGTATTTT.

The chain couples TRBV9 to TRBJ2-2; 7 nucleotides line up with TRBD1. Germline V CDR1 and CDR2: SGDLS, YYNGEE. CDR3 length: 16 amino acids. V lost 2 bases, J lost 2 bases, and 6 bases stayed unmatched. CDR3 sequence reads: CASSVQGQPNTGELFF. The CDR3 DNA reads as TGTGCCAGCAGCGTTCAGGGACAGCCTAACACCGGGGAGCTGTTTTTT.